The clone carrying this T cell receptor (beta chain) has only one observation. Its antigen is still unknown. This specimen belongs to a study of cytomegalovirus exposure and HLA in healthy donors. At the level of the study: About 80 million unique TCRs, all from HLA-typed donors, were included in an early release of the data. Study results and caveats: Researchers reported in a later analysis that a missense DCLRE1C variant was tied to TCR beta V- and J-gene trimming. Accurate prediction of most subjects' HLA-A and HLA-B alleles from TCR beta sequences was reported.

V lost 6 bases and J lost 7; bases outside the gene matches: 6. Germline loops: CDR1 SNHLY, CDR2 FYNNEI. The CDR3 is 13 residues long. Primers for the PCR totalled 60 Vbeta and 13 Jbeta. Libraries were prepared by immunoSEQ multiplex PCR; TCRdb keeps only in-frame clonotypes and omits some of them. The sample consists of about 180,000 clones, about 75% of them appearing once. The chain uses TRBV2 and TRBJ2-1; 7 bases are a match to TRBD1. What was sequenced was PBMCs. The receptor comes from a man aged 40-49 years in good health and CMV-seropositive. CDR3 nucleotide sequence: TGTGCCAGCAGCACGACAGGGCCAAATGAGCAGTTCTTC. It encodes CASSTTGPNEQFF.